Sequencing of this TCR beta chain was carried out in a study of blood T cell repertoires in COVID-19. Study background: Acute and convalescent COVID-19 specimens originated in the United States, Italy and Spain. PBMCs, B-cell-depleted T cells, or T cells were the source of the cDNA or gDNA that made up the material.

Study processing details: Amplified reference gene primers provided the basis for estimating nucleated cell counts. Profiling relied on immunoSEQ multiplex PCR, and the TCRdb table lists in-frame clones only, not all of them. D and trimming were read from the DNA, whereas the V and J calls and clone size are those reported in that table. The table includes around 230,000 clones, 88% detected once. J gave up 0 bases and V 8 bases, and 12 bases lay outside the gene matches. The CDR3 spans 15 residues. CDR1 SQVTM and CDR2 ANQGSEA come from the germline V gene. The J gene is TRBJ1-1, the V gene TRBV29-1; the match to TRBD1 covers 7 bases. Material for sequencing was PBMCs or T cells enriched from blood (not recorded which). This TCR derives from a woman in her 30s who had recovered from COVID-19. Here the CDR3 reads CSSNPRTGMNTEAFF. The CDR3 DNA follows: TGCAGCTCGAACCCCCGGACAGGAATGAACACTGAAGCTTTCTTT.